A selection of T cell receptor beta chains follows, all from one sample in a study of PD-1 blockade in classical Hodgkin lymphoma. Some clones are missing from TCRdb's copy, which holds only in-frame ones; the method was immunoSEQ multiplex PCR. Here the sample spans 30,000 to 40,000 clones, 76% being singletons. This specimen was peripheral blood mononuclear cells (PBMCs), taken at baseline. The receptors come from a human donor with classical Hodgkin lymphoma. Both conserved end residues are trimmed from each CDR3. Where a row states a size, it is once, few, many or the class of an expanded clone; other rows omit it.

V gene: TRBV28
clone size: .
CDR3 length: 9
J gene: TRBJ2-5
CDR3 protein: ASYSEETQY

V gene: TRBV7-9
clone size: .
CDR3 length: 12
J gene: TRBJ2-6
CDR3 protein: ASSSPWGANVLT

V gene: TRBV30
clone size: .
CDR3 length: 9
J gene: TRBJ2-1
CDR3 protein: AGERYNEQF

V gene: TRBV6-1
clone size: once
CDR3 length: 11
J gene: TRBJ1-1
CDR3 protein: ASSGRKNTEAF

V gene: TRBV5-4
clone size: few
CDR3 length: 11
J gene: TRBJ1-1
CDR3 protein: ASSRPMNTEAF

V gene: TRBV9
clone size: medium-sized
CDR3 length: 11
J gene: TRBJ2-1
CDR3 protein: ASSPSVSNEQF

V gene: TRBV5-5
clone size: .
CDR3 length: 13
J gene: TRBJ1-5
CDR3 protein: ASSSGDLPNQPQH

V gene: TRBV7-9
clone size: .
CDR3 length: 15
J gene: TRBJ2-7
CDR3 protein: ASSLPTSGTGGYEQY

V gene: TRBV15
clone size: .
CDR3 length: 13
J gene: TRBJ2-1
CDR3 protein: ATSRDMGQGNEQF

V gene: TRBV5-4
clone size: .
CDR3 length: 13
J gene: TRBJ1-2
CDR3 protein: ASSLDGGGIYGYT

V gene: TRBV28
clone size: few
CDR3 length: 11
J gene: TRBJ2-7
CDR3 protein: ASTDRGRYEQY

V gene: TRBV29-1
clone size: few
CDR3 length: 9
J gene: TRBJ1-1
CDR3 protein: SVNLNTEAF

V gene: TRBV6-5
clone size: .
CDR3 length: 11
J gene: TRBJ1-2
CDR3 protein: ASRLRSYYGYT

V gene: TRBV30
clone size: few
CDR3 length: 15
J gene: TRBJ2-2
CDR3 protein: AWSVRASGSNTGELF

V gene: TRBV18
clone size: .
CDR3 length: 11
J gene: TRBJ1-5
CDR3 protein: ASSVTEGQPQH

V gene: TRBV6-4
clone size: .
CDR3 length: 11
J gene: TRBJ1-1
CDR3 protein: ASRFDTNTEAF

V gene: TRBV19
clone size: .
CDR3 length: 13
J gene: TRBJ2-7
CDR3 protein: ASSIVGQGSHEQY

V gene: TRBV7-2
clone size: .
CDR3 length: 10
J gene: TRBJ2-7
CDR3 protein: ASSSRLGEQY

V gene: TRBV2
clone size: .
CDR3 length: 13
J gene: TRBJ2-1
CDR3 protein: ASTSGTSSYNEQF

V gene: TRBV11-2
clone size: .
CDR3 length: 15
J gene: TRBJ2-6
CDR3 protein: ASSWTGSVAGANVLT

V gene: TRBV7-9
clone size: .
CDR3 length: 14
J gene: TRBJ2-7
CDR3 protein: ASSFWQGLTPYEQY

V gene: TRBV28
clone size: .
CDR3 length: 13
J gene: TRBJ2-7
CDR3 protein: ASSLPGQDPYEQY

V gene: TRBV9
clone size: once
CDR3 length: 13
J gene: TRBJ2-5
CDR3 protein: ASSPRVIAGETQY

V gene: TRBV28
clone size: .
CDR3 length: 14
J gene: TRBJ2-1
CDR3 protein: ASSSPSRRGDNEQF

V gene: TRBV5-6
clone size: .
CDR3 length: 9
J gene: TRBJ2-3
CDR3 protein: ASSLADTQY

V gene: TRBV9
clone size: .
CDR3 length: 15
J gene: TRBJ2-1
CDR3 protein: ASSVRQGGSSYNEQF

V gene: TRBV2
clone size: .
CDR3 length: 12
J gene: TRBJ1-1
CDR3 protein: ASSLDRVNTEAF

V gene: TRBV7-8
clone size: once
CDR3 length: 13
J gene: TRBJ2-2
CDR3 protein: ASSLKTSGRVELF

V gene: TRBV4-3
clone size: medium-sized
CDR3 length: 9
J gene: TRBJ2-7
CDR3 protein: ASSVPYEQY

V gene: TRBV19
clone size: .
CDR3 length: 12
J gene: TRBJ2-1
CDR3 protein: ASSIVGPNNEQF

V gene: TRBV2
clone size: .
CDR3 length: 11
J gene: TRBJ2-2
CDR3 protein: ASSVGPTGELF

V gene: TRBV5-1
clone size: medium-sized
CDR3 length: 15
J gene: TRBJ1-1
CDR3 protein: ASSLAVKLPPNTEAF

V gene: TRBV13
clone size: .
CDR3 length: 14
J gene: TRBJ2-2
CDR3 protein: ASSLGSGITAGELF

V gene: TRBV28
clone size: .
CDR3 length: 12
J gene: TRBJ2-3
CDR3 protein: ASSWVSVTDTQY

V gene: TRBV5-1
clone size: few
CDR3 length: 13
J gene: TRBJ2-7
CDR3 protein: ASSSGGTSSYEQY

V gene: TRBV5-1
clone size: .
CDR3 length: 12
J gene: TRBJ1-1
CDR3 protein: ASSLQGEGTEAF

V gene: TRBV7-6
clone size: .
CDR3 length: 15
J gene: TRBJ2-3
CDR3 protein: ASSLATSGGDKDTQY

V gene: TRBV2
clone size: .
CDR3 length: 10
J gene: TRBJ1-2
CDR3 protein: ASSEGNYGYT

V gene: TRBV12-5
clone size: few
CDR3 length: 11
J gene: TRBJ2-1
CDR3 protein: ASGSRGGDEQF

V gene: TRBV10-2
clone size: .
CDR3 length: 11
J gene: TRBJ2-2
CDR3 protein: ASSGRGTGELF

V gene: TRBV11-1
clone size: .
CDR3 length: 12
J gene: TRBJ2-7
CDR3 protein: ASSFLAGTYEQY

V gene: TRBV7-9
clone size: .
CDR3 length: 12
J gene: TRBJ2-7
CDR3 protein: ASSFSGRPYEQY

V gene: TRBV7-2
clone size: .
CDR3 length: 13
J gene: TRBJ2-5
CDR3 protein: ASSSLAGYQETQY

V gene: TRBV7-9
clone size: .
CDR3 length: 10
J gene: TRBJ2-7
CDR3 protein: ASSATRDEQY

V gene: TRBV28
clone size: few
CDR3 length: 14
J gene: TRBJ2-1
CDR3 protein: ASSSTRTVLYNEQF

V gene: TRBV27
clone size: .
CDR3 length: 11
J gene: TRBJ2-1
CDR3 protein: ASSLYPLNEQF

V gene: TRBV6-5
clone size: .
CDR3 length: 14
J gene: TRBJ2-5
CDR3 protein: ASSYSQLRGRETQY

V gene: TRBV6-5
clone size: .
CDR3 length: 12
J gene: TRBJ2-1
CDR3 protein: ASRRLAGPNEQF

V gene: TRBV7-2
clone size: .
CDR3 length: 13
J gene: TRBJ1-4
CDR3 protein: ASSLIPGTWEKLF

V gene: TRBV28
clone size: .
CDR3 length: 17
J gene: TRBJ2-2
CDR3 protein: ASSFASLLAGADTGELF

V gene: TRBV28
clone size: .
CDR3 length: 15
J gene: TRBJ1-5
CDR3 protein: ASNIVGIQGGNQPQH

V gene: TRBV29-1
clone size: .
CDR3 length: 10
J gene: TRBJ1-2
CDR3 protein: SVDEGQYGYT

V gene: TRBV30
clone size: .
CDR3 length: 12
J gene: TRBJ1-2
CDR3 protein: AWSRQGGNYGYT

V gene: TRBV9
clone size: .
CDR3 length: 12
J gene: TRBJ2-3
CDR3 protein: ASSEVGGTDTQY

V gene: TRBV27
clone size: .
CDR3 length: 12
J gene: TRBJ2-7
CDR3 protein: ASRGRDRAWEQY

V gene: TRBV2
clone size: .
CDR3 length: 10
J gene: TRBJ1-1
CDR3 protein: ASRGMNTEAF

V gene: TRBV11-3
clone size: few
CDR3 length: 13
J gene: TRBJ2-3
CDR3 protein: ASSLAAGVADTQY

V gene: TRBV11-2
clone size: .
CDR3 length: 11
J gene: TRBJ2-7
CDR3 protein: ASSLGGGGEQY

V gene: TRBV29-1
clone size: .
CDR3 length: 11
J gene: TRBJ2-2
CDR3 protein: SVEGGPTGELF

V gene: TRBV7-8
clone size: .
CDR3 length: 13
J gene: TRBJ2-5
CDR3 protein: ASSLARDRRETQY